This T cell receptor (beta chain) was identified in a study of blood T cells in healthy people across ages. Study details: In model experiments, template switching was able to capture about one barcoded beta molecule for every two T cells that were present.

Per germline, CDR1 MDHEN and CDR2 SYDVKM. Losses at the gene ends were 4 bases for V and 2 bases for J; bases not matched to a gene: 5. This CDR3 spans 15 amino acids. Worth noting for this clonotype: Its antigen is unidentified.

Broader study findings: Relative to aged donors, long-lived donors carried more naive CD4+ cells and displayed higher diversity.

Every sample yielded at least 6.5 million isolated PBMCs. Using a J-beta primer mix together with a sample-barcoded 5' primer, a second PCR was run for roughly 7 to 12 cycles. With 12 random nucleotides, a template-switch adaptor tagged each individual cDNA molecule. TCRdb redid the calling of the 5' RACE reads with MiXCR, one entry per CDR3 protein. Altogether about 1.5 million distinct CDR3 sequences are present, around 40% being singletons, with the ten largest covering under 5%. The V gene is TRBV28, the J gene TRBJ2-7; 10 bases line up with TRBD2. The sample comprised blood. This TCR came from a woman aged 18-30 years in good health. CDR3 nucleotide sequence: TGTGCCAGCAGTTCCCCAGCGGGAGGGACCTACGAGCAGTACTTC. It yields the protein CASSSPAGGTYEQYF.